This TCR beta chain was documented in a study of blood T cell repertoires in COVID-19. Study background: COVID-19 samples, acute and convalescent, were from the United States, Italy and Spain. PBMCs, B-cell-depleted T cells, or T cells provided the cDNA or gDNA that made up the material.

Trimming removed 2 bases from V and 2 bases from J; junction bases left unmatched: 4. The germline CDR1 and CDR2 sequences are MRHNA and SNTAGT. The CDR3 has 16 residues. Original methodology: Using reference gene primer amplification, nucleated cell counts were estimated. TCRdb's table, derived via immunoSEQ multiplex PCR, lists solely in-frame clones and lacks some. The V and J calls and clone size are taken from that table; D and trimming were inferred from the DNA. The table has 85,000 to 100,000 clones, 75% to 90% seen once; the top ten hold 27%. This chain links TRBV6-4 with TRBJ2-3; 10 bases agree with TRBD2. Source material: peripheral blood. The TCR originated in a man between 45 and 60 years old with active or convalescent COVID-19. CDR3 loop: CASSDGSGGNTDTQYF. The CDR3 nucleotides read TGTGCCAGCAGTGACGGTAGCGGGGGGAACACAGATACGCAGTATTTT.